These 28 T cell receptor beta chains came from one sample sequenced in a study of blood T cell repertoires in COVID-19. The assay was immunoSEQ multiplex PCR, and TCRdb's table has in-frame clones only and misses some. The table lists about 39,000 clones, approximately 85% of them singletons. Input material: peripheral blood. Receptors originate from a man between 60 and 70 years old with acute or convalescent COVID-19.

V gene TRBV3-1 (or the pseudogene TRBV3-2) combines with J gene TRBJ1-1; 8 bases are a match to TRBD1. Germline V CDR1 and CDR2: LGHDT, YNNKEL (reference sequence). Losses at the gene ends were 3 bases for V and 10 bases for J; bases not matched to a gene: 16. CDR3 length equals 16 residues. CDR3 in DNA: TGTGCCAGCAGCCATATCGCCGGGACAGGACGACTCATAGCTTTCTTT. Translating it yields CASSHIAGTGRLIAFF.

This clone was recorded a few times. J is TRBJ1-4 and V is TRBV30, with 8 bases fitting TRBD1. The CDR3 has 16 residues. V gave up 1 base and J gave up 4 bases; unmatched junction bases: 8. Germline V gene data show CDR1 as GTSNPN and CDR2 as SVGIG (reference sequence). The CDR3 reads CAWSDIGTGYNEKLFF. DNA for the CDR3: TGTGCCTGGAGTGATATAGGGACAGGTTATAATGAAAAACTGTTTTTT.

The chain links TRBV27 to TRBJ1-2; 9 bases fit TRBD1. Trimming at V came to 3 bases and at J to 1 base, leaving 6 bases not matched to a gene. The CDR3 totals 16 residues. CDR1 is MNHEY, CDR2 SMNVEV, per germline (reference sequence). The CDR3 DNA is TGTGCCAGCAGTTTGGGTTTGACAGGGGGTAACTATGGCTACACCTTC. It specifies CASSLGLTGGNYGYTF.

The V and J genes are TRBV7-9 and TRBJ2-7; D is perhaps TRBD2 (6 bases). Germline V gene lookup returns CDR1 SEHNR and CDR2 FQNEAQ (reference sequence). Trimming took 2 bases from V and 5 from J, leaving 16 bases between them. The CDR3 has 15 residues. CDR3 in amino acids: CASSLRSGVENEQYF. DNA for the CDR3: TGTGCCAGCAGCTTACGGTCGGGGGTTGAAAACGAGCAGTACTTC.

This rearrangement joins TRBV6-5 to TRBJ2-1, with 10 bases that match TRBD1. With V trimmed by 6 bases and J by 8 bases, 10 bases remained unmatched. Germline values: CDR1 MNHEY, CDR2 SVGAGI. This CDR3 region has 15 residues. CDR3 DNA: TGTGCCAGCAGCACCCGGGACAGGGGTCATTATGAGCAGTTCTTC. This codes for CASSTRDRGHYEQFF.

The chain links TRBV18 to TRBJ2-7; D is perhaps TRBD2 (6 bases). Trimming removed 8 bases from V and 7 bases from J, with 21 bases in between. The CDR3 extends over 14 amino acids. The germline V gene has CDR1 KGHSH and CDR2 LQKENI. The CDR3 region is CASAGGVGTREQYF. CDR3 bases: TGTGCCAGCGCCGGGGGAGTTGGAACTCGGGAGCAGTACTTC.

The genes are TRBV5-1 and TRBJ2-3; 7 bases align to TRBD2. The V and J ends lost 2 bases and 4 bases, in that order; junction bases with no gene match: 10. The CDR3 sequence is 16 residues long. Germline assignment: CDR1 SGHRS and CDR2 YFSETQ. CDR3 coding DNA: TGCGCCAGCAGCTTACCGACTAGCCGGGGCGCAGATACGCAGTATTTT. This translates into CASSLPTSRGADTQYF. The complete variable domain, with remaining parts taken from reference TRBV5-1 and TRBJ2-3, reads KAGVTQTPRYLIKTRGQQVTLSCSPISGHRSVSWYQQTPGQGLQFLFEYFSETQRNKGNFPGRFSGRQFSNSRSEMNVSTLELGDSALYLCASSLPTSRGADTQYFGPGTRLTVL.

This chain connects TRBV28 to TRBJ2-7; D call uncertain. The CDR3 runs 15 residues. With 3 bases removed from V and 2 bases from J, the gap between germline ends came to 14 bases. Germline loops: CDR1 MDHEN, CDR2 SYDVKM. CDR3 loop: CASSFYSPPTYEQYF. DNA of the CDR3: TGTGCCAGCAGTTTTTACAGCCCACCCACCTACGAGCAGTACTTC.

The genes are TRBV2 and TRBJ1-2; TRBD1 aligns across 9 bases. Germline loops: CDR1 SNHLY, CDR2 FYNNEI. The CDR3 runs to 14 residues. Trimming at V came to 11 bases and at J to 2 bases, leaving 9 bases not matched to a gene. DNA of the CDR3: TGTGCCGCTGGACAGGGGACTCCCAACTATGGCTACACCTTC. This encodes CAAGQGTPNYGYTF.

J is TRBJ2-7 and V is TRBV5-4; 11 bases agree with TRBD1. Unmatched junction bases numbered 10, after V lost 5 bases and J lost 3 bases. Germline values: CDR1 SGHNT, CDR2 YYREEE (reference sequence). CDR3 length: 16 amino acids. The CDR3: CASSSGQGVLDYEQYF. The CDR3 DNA sequence: TGTGCCAGCAGTTCGGGACAGGGGGTCCTCGACTACGAGCAGTACTTC.

This clone was seen just once. J is TRBJ1-4 and V is TRBV19, with 10 bases fitting TRBD1. The CDR3 sequence is 15 residues long. Germline assignment: CDR1 LNHDA and CDR2 SQIVND (reference sequence). Trimming at V came to 6 bases and at J to 4 bases, leaving 5 bases not matched to a gene. The CDR3 sequence: CASRSRDRGNEKLFF. The CDR3, as DNA: TGTGCCAGTAGGTCCCGGGACAGGGGTAATGAAAAACTGTTTTTT.

The rearrangement links TRBV20-1 to TRBJ2-3; D is undetermined. V was pared by 7 bases and J by 4 bases, with 9 bases between. Germline CDR1 and CDR2: DFQATT and SNEGSKA (reference sequence). The CDR3 sequence is 11 residues long. The CDR3 bases are TGCAGTGGGCCAGGCCCAGATACGCAGTATTTT. This gives the protein CSGPGPDTQYF.

V usage is TRBV6-5 and J usage is TRBJ2-1; a weak D match, TRBD2 (5 bases). The germline V gene has CDR1 MNHEY and CDR2 SVGAGI. The CDR3 has 12 amino acids. Trimming took 7 bases from V and 12 from J, leaving 16 bases between them. CDR3 sequence: CASKGEGIGQFF. Written as DNA, the CDR3 is TGTGCCAGCAAGGGAGAGGGTATCGGGCAGTTCTTC.

The chain couples TRBV28 to TRBJ1-5, with TRBD1 as a possible D gene (5 bases). Germline values: CDR1 MDHEN, CDR2 SYDVKM. V lost 3 bases and J lost 4, with 7 bases in between. This CDR3 spans 13 amino acids. For the CDR3, the DNA is TGTGCCAGCAGTTTGAACAGGAATCAGCCCCAGCATTTT. This gives the protein CASSLNRNQPQHF.

The CDR3 nucleotides read TGTGCCAGCAGTTACTCAAATAAGCCGGGACTGGGAAAACTGTTTTTT. Translating gives CASSYSNKPGLGKLFF. The chain uses TRBV6-5 and TRBJ1-4; possibly TRBD1 for D (5 bases). This CDR3 contains 16 residues. Trimming removed 0 bases at V and 10 bases at J, with 18 bases between. CDR1 and CDR2 (germline): MNHEY, SVGAGI.

V is TRBV6-5 and J is TRBJ2-2, with 8 bases aligning to TRBD1. CDR3 length: 15 amino acids. V dropped 5 bases and J dropped 4; count of bases not matched to a gene: 6. Germline CDR1 MNHEY, CDR2 SVGAGI. In DNA, the CDR3 is TGTGCCAGCAGTATCCGGGACAGGACCACCGGGGAGCTGTTTTTT. Its protein product is CASSIRDRTTGELFF.

The rearrangement links TRBV28 to TRBJ2-2; D is unresolved. The CDR3 totals 14 residues. Trimming stripped 3 bases from V and 4 bases from J, with 9 bases between. Germline CDR1 and CDR2: MDHEN and SYDVKM. The CDR3 DNA sequence: TGTGCCAGCAGTTTTTTAGATGGCACCGGGGAGCTGTTTTTT. As protein: CASSFLDGTGELFF. The full variable domain, rest sourced from reference TRBV28 and TRBJ2-2, is DVKVTQSSRYLVKRTGEKVFLECVQDMDHENMFWYRQDPGLGLRLIYFSYDVKMKEKGDIPEGYSVSREKKERFSLILESASTNQTSMYLCASSFLDGTGELFFGEGSRLTVL.

The J gene is TRBJ2-3, the V gene TRBV2; TRBD2 aligns across 9 bases. The germline V gene has CDR1 SNHLY and CDR2 FYNNEI. The CDR3 has 19 residues. The ends lost 8 bases at V and 0 bases at J; junction bases unmatched: 18. The CDR3 spells CASRLPYHIAGDSTDTQYF. The DNA for the CDR3 is TGTGCCAGCCGCCTCCCATACCATATAGCGGGGGATAGCACAGATACGCAGTATTTT.

The rearrangement joins TRBV15 to TRBJ2-7, with D possibly matching TRBD2 (6 bases). The CDR3 contains 13 residues. V shed 6 bases and J shed 5 bases, with 14 bases lying between them. Germline loops: CDR1 LNHNV, CDR2 YYDKDF (reference sequence). The CDR3 reads CATRGLTPDEQYF. The CDR3 DNA follows: TGTGCCACCAGGGGACTCACCCCCGACGAGCAGTACTTC.

This clone has more than one count but fewer than ten. The V gene is TRBV7-2, the J gene TRBJ2-5; 9 bases align to TRBD2. Trimming cost V 6 bases and J 5 bases; bases outside gene matches: 10. Germline loops: CDR1 SGHTA, CDR2 FQGNSA. CDR3 length equals 15 residues. The CDR3 DNA is TGTGCCAGCAGTTCGTGGCGGGGGGGCGATGAGACCCAGTACTTC. Amino acids: CASSSWRGGDETQYF.

The chain carries TRBV18 and TRBJ2-3; D unresolved. Germline-derived CDR1 and CDR2 are KGHSH and LQKENI. The CDR3 spans 13 residues. V gave up 1 base and J gave up 6 bases, with 8 bases separating them. CDR3 sequence: CASSPLPVDTQYF. CDR3 sequence (DNA): TGTGCCAGCTCACCACTTCCAGTGGATACGCAGTATTTT.

This sequence joins TRBV29-1 and TRBJ2-2; TRBD1 matches at 8 bases. V gave up 4 bases and J gave up 4 bases; unmatched junction bases: 8. Per germline, CDR1 SQVTM and CDR2 ANQGSEA. CDR3 size: 15 residues. CDR3: CSVGATGGTTGELFF. CDR3 sequence (DNA): TGCAGCGTTGGAGCTACAGGGGGGACCACCGGGGAGCTGTTTTTT.

This rearrangement joins TRBV5-1 to TRBJ2-2; D gene ambiguous. This CDR3 is built from 14 residues. CDR1 is SGHRS and CDR2 is YFSETQ in the germline V gene. The V end lost 0 bases, the J end lost 7 bases, and 10 bases lay between the germline ends. CDR3 sequence: CASSLGQYNGELFF. The CDR3 DNA is TGCGCCAGCAGCTTGGGGCAGTATAACGGGGAGCTGTTTTTT.

The V and J genes are TRBV11-3 and TRBJ2-7, with TRBD1 matching 8 bases. Losses at the gene ends were 1 base for V and 3 bases for J; bases not matched to a gene: 5. Germline values: CDR1 SGHNT, CDR2 YENEEA. This CDR3 spans 15 amino acids. The DNA for the CDR3 is TGTGCCAGCAGCTTAGCCGCAGGGGGCTTCTACGAGCAGTACTTC. Translation gives CASSLAAGGFYEQYF.

The V and J genes are TRBV5-4 and TRBJ1-2, with D possibly matching TRBD1 (5 bases). The germline CDR1 and CDR2 sequences are SGHNT and YYREEE (reference sequence). The CDR3 is 14 amino acids. The V and J ends lost 4 bases and 8 bases respectively, with 18 bases between them. CDR3 bases: TGTGCCAGCAGCCCGGGGGGGGTGAAGCAAGGCTACACCTTC. Residues: CASSPGGVKQGYTF. Drawing the rest from reference TRBV5-4 and TRBJ1-2, the complete variable domain is ETGVTQSPTHLIKTRGQQVTLRCSSQSGHNTVSWYQQALGQGPQFIFQYYREEENGRGNFPPRFSGLQFPNYSSELNVNALELDDSALYLCASSPGGVKQGYTFGSGTRLTVV.

The J gene is TRBJ2-5, the V gene TRBV5-4; D gene unclear. The V and J ends lost 2 bases and 5 bases respectively, with 7 bases between them. The germline gives CDR1 SGHNT, CDR2 YYREEE (reference sequence). This CDR3 has 12 residues. The CDR3 spells CASSFTSETQYF. The CDR3 nucleotides read TGTGCCAGCAGCTTCACGAGTGAGACCCAGTACTTC.

This clone was seen only a few times. The gene calls are TRBV3-1 (or the pseudogene TRBV3-2) and TRBJ1-3; a possible D gene is TRBD1 (5 bases). The germline V and J ends were trimmed by 4 bases and 0 bases, with 16 bases remaining between them. Germline loops: CDR1 LGHDT, CDR2 YNNKEL (reference sequence). This CDR3 region has 17 residues. The CDR3 sequence: CASSRRRGGSSGNTIYF. Here the CDR3 DNA reads TGTGCCAGCAGCCGACGTAGGGGCGGGAGCTCTGGAAACACCATATATTTT.

This chain links TRBV5-1 with TRBJ1-3, with 7 bases fitting TRBD1. The CDR3 length is 17 residues. Germline-derived CDR1 and CDR2 are SGHRS and YFSETQ. V gave up 3 bases and J gave up 0 bases; unmatched junction bases: 9. CDR3 sequence reads: CASSSAQGTSSGNTIYF. CDR3 DNA sequence: TGCGCCAGCAGCTCAGCACAGGGGACAAGCTCTGGAAACACCATATATTTT.